This is a list of T cell receptor beta chains from one sample in a study of CD8 T cells in ankylosing spondylitis. TCRdb itself ran the 5' RACE reads through MiXCR, one entry per CDR3 protein. The table includes more than 400,000 distinct CDR3 sequences, approximately 5.3% detected once. What was sequenced was blood, either unsorted or a sorted T cell fraction (not recorded which). These receptors were collected from a male donor with ankylosing spondylitis. CDR3s include the opening cysteine and the closing phenylalanine or tryptophan. Each record gives: D gene, clone size, V gene, J gene, CDR3 protein, CDR3 DNA. D genes are given only for firm matches. Clone size appears in some rows only: once, few, many, or a class for an expanded clone.

D gene: .
clone size: .
V gene: TRBV7-8
J gene: TRBJ2-2
CDR3 protein: CASRPWTGNTGELFFF
CDR3 DNA: .

D gene: .
clone size: many
V gene: TRBV6-2/TRBV6-3
J gene: TRBJ1-1
CDR3 protein: CASSYHMNTEAFF
CDR3 DNA: TGTGCCAGCAGTTACCACATGAACACTGAAGCTTTCTTT

D gene: .
clone size: many
V gene: TRBV29-1
J gene: TRBJ2-7
CDR3 protein: CSVDGGGSAYEQYF
CDR3 DNA: TGCAGCGTTGACGGGGGAGGTAGCGCCTACGAGCAGTACTTC

D gene: .
clone size: many
V gene: TRBV7-2
J gene: TRBJ1-5
CDR3 protein: CASSSLGQPQHF
CDR3 DNA: TGTGCCAGCAGCTCCCTGGGACAGCCCCAGCATTTT

D gene: .
clone size: many
V gene: TRBV24-1
J gene: TRBJ2-2
CDR3 protein: CATRRLAGGELFF
CDR3 DNA: TGTGCCACCAGGCGGCTTGCTGGGGGGGAGCTGTTTTTT

D gene: .
clone size: few
V gene: TRBV3-1
J gene: TRBJ1-2
CDR3 protein: CASSQDGMGYGYTF
CDR3 DNA: TGTGCCAGCAGCCAAGATGGGATGGGGTATGGCTACACCTTC

D gene: .
clone size: many
V gene: TRBV5-1
J gene: TRBJ2-2
CDR3 protein: CASSLLSANTGELFF
CDR3 DNA: TGCGCCAGCAGCTTGCTCTCGGCGAACACCGGGGAGCTGTTTTTT

D gene: .
clone size: many
V gene: TRBV7-9
J gene: TRBJ1-1
CDR3 protein: CASSFLDEAFF
CDR3 DNA: TGTGCCAGCAGCTTCCTCGATGAAGCTTTCTTT

D gene: .
clone size: many
V gene: TRBV11-2
J gene: TRBJ2-7
CDR3 protein: CASSLEGPYEQYF
CDR3 DNA: TGTGCCAGCAGCTTAGAGGGACCATACGAGCAGTACTTC

D gene: .
clone size: many
V gene: TRBV7-2
J gene: TRBJ1-5
CDR3 protein: CASSLVGTTGGQPQHF
CDR3 DNA: TGTGCCAGCAGCTTAGTGGGCACCACCGGGGGTCAGCCCCAGCATTTT

D gene: TRBD2
clone size: .
V gene: TRBV7-3
J gene: TRBJ2-6
CDR3 protein: CASSKGGAPGANVLTF
CDR3 DNA: TGTGCCAGCAGCAAGGGAGGGGCCCCTGGGGCCAACGTCCTGACTTTC

D gene: TRBD2
clone size: .
V gene: TRBV7-2
J gene: TRBJ2-7
CDR3 protein: CASSLQTSASYEQYF
CDR3 DNA: TGTGCCAGCAGTTTGCAGACTAGCGCTTCCTACGAGCAGTACTTC

D gene: .
clone size: few
V gene: TRBV29-1
J gene: TRBJ2-5
CDR3 protein: CSVASLAKETQYF
CDR3 DNA: TGCAGCGTTGCGAGTCTAGCCAAAGAGACCCAGTACTTC

D gene: TRBD2
clone size: few
V gene: TRBV3-1
J gene: TRBJ2-2
CDR3 protein: CASSRRGAGTGELFF
CDR3 DNA: TGTGCCAGCAGCCGGCGGGGGGCAGGAACCGGGGAGCTGTTTTTT

D gene: TRBD2
clone size: many
V gene: TRBV10-3
J gene: TRBJ2-3
CDR3 protein: CAISAASGGTSTDTQYF
CDR3 DNA: TGTGCCATCAGTGCGGCTAGCGGTGGTACTAGCACAGATACGCAGTATTTT

D gene: .
clone size: many
V gene: TRBV12-3/TRBV12-4
J gene: TRBJ2-1
CDR3 protein: CASGRGWVDEQFF
CDR3 DNA: TGTGCCAGCGGGCGCGGCTGGGTAGATGAGCAGTTCTTC

D gene: .
clone size: few
V gene: TRBV7-9
J gene: TRBJ2-5
CDR3 protein: CASSRAGAGETQYF
CDR3 DNA: TGTGCCAGCAGCAGGGCGGGGGCTGGGGAGACCCAGTACTTC

D gene: .
clone size: .
V gene: TRBV4-2
J gene: TRBJ2-5
CDR3 protein: CASSQDNIQETQYF
CDR3 DNA: TGTGCCAGCAGCCAAGATAATATCCAAGAGACCCAGTACTTC

D gene: .
clone size: many
V gene: TRBV6-1
J gene: TRBJ1-6
CDR3 protein: CASSAPDRLSPLHF
CDR3 DNA: TGTGCCAGCAGCGCCCCGGACAGATTATCACCCCTCCACTTT

D gene: .
clone size: few
V gene: TRBV20-1
J gene: TRBJ1-1
CDR3 protein: CSAYTNTEAFF
CDR3 DNA: TGCAGTGCTTACACGAACACTGAAGCTTTCTTT

D gene: TRBD2
clone size: many
V gene: TRBV7-2
J gene: TRBJ2-1
CDR3 protein: CASTSGTSAYNEQFF
CDR3 DNA: TGTGCCAGCACCTCGGGGACTAGCGCCTACAATGAGCAGTTCTTC

D gene: TRBD2
clone size: many
V gene: TRBV24-1
J gene: TRBJ2-2
CDR3 protein: CATSDLREGRTGELFF
CDR3 DNA: TGTGCCACCAGTGATCTGCGGGAGGGCCGCACCGGGGAGCTGTTTTTT

D gene: .
clone size: many
V gene: TRBV4-3
J gene: TRBJ2-7
CDR3 protein: CASSQDRDRSEQYF
CDR3 DNA: TGCGCCAGCAGCCAAGATCGCGACAGAAGCGAGCAGTACTTC

D gene: .
clone size: many
V gene: TRBV5-1
J gene: TRBJ2-3
CDR3 protein: CASRTGGTDTQYF
CDR3 DNA: TGCGCCAGCAGGACGGGTGGCACAGATACGCAGTATTTT

D gene: .
clone size: many
V gene: TRBV5-1
J gene: TRBJ1-3
CDR3 protein: CASSSGGDLGNTIYF
CDR3 DNA: TGCGCCAGCAGCTCGGGCGGGGACCTCGGAAACACCATATATTTT

D gene: .
clone size: .
V gene: TRBV20-1
J gene: TRBJ1-6
CDR3 protein: CSALGTEDNSPLHF
CDR3 DNA: TGCAGTGCACTCGGGACGGAAGATAATTCACCCCTCCACTTT

D gene: .
clone size: many
V gene: TRBV6-2/TRBV6-3
J gene: TRBJ1-5
CDR3 protein: CASSLTGSQPQHF
CDR3 DNA: TGTGCCAGCAGTTTGACAGGAAGCCAGCCCCAGCATTTT

D gene: .
clone size: many
V gene: TRBV6-5
J gene: TRBJ1-1
CDR3 protein: CASSYNGGGTEAFF
CDR3 DNA: TGTGCCAGCAGTTATAACGGGGGGGGCACTGAAGCTTTCTTT

D gene: TRBD2
clone size: .
V gene: TRBV28
J gene: TRBJ2-5
CDR3 protein: CASSSPTSGGQETQYF
CDR3 DNA: TGTGCCAGCAGTTCTCCGACTAGCGGAGGCCAAGAGACCCAGTACTTC

D gene: .
clone size: many
V gene: TRBV5-4
J gene: TRBJ2-7
CDR3 protein: CASSSQDRPEQYF
CDR3 DNA: TGTGCCAGCAGCTCCCAGGACAGACCAGAGCAGTACTTC

D gene: .
clone size: many
V gene: TRBV7-9
J gene: TRBJ1-2
CDR3 protein: CASTPPGGNYGYTF
CDR3 DNA: TGTGCCAGCACCCCCCCGGGGGGAAACTATGGCTACACCTTC

D gene: .
clone size: many
V gene: TRBV28
J gene: TRBJ2-7
CDR3 protein: CASTGYGAREQYF
CDR3 DNA: TGTGCCAGTACAGGGTATGGGGCTCGGGAGCAGTACTTC

D gene: TRBD2
clone size: .
V gene: TRBV28
J gene: TRBJ2-3
CDR3 protein: CASSLPGGQDTQYF
CDR3 DNA: TGTGCCAGCAGTTTGCCGGGAGGGCAAGATACGCAGTATTTT

D gene: .
clone size: many
V gene: TRBV7-9
J gene: TRBJ1-2
CDR3 protein: CASSLGQGKMGYTF
CDR3 DNA: TGTGCCAGCAGCTTAGGGCAGGGGAAGATGGGCTACACCTTC

D gene: .
clone size: many
V gene: TRBV10-3
J gene: TRBJ2-1
CDR3 protein: CAISDAGLKYNEQFF
CDR3 DNA: TGTGCCATCAGTGACGCAGGGCTCAAGTACAATGAGCAGTTCTTC

D gene: .
clone size: .
V gene: TRBV20-1
J gene: TRBJ1-1
CDR3 protein: CSAPRQNTEAFF
CDR3 DNA: TGCAGTGCGCCTAGACAGAACACTGAAGCTTTCTTT

D gene: .
clone size: many
V gene: TRBV29-1
J gene: TRBJ2-2
CDR3 protein: CSVEDHGSYTGELFF
CDR3 DNA: TGCAGCGTTGAAGATCATGGGTCCTACACCGGGGAGCTGTTTTTT

D gene: .
clone size: .
V gene: TRBV13
J gene: TRBJ1-1
CDR3 protein: CASSPRRTAGKGAFF
CDR3 DNA: TGTGCCAGCAGCCCAAGAAGGACAGCGGGCAAGGGGGCTTTCTTT

D gene: .
clone size: .
V gene: TRBV7-9
J gene: TRBJ2-6
CDR3 protein: CASSFLTSGANVLTF
CDR3 DNA: TGTGCCAGCAGCTTTCTAACCTCTGGGGCCAACGTCCTGACTTTC

D gene: TRBD2
clone size: many
V gene: TRBV7-2
J gene: TRBJ2-5
CDR3 protein: CASSAAGGPYGETQYF
CDR3 DNA: TGTGCCAGCAGCGCAGCGGGAGGGCCGTATGGGGAGACCCAGTACTTC

D gene: .
clone size: many
V gene: TRBV5-1
J gene: TRBJ2-7
CDR3 protein: CASSIAQGIGWEQYF
CDR3 DNA: TGCGCCAGCAGCATAGCCCAGGGAATCGGATGGGAGCAGTACTTC

D gene: .
clone size: many
V gene: TRBV20-1
J gene: TRBJ2-2
CDR3 protein: CSARVQNTGELFF
CDR3 DNA: TGCAGTGCTAGGGTTCAGAACACCGGGGAGCTGTTTTTT

D gene: .
clone size: .
V gene: TRBV4-3
J gene: TRBJ2-1
CDR3 protein: CASSQEEPASEQFF
CDR3 DNA: TGCGCCAGCAGCCAAGAAGAACCGGCCAGTGAGCAGTTCTTC

D gene: .
clone size: many
V gene: TRBV20-1
J gene: TRBJ2-7
CDR3 protein: CSAHGQAGEQYF
CDR3 DNA: TGCAGTGCCCACGGACAGGCGGGAGAGCAGTACTTC

D gene: .
clone size: many
V gene: TRBV5-5
J gene: TRBJ1-4
CDR3 protein: CASSPGSRSEKLFF
CDR3 DNA: TGTGCCAGCAGTCCCGGTTCTAGGAGCGAAAAACTGTTTTTT

D gene: .
clone size: many
V gene: TRBV12-3/TRBV12-4
J gene: TRBJ2-3
CDR3 protein: CASSLTGYQDTQYF
CDR3 DNA: TGTGCCAGCAGTCTTACAGGGTACCAAGATACGCAGTATTTT

D gene: TRBD2
clone size: .
V gene: TRBV7-2
J gene: TRBJ2-1
CDR3 protein: CASSPDPGLAGVGEQFF
CDR3 DNA: TGTGCCAGCAGCCCAGACCCCGGACTAGCGGGAGTAGGTGAGCAGTTCTTC

D gene: .
clone size: few
V gene: TRBV10-2
J gene: TRBJ2-1
CDR3 protein: CASRREAEDNEQFF
CDR3 DNA: TGCGCCAGCAGACGGGAAGCTGAGGACAATGAGCAGTTCTTC

D gene: .
clone size: many
V gene: TRBV28
J gene: TRBJ2-7
CDR3 protein: CASSAPGHTDEQYF
CDR3 DNA: TGTGCCAGCAGTGCCCCGGGGCATACCGACGAGCAGTACTTC

D gene: TRBD2
clone size: many
V gene: TRBV5-1
J gene: TRBJ2-3
CDR3 protein: CASSYSLAENTDTQYF
CDR3 DNA: TGCGCCAGCAGTTATTCCCTAGCGGAAAACACAGATACGCAGTATTTT

D gene: TRBD1
clone size: many
V gene: TRBV6-5
J gene: TRBJ1-2
CDR3 protein: CASSFPDRGRRYGYTF
CDR3 DNA: TGTGCCAGCAGTTTCCCAGACAGGGGCCGACGCTATGGCTACACCTTC

D gene: .
clone size: many
V gene: TRBV21-1
J gene: TRBJ2-2
CDR3 protein: CASSTLPGTGSTGELFF
CDR3 DNA: TGTGCCAGCAGCACCTTACCCGGGACAGGGAGTACCGGGGAGCTGTTTTTT

D gene: TRBD1
clone size: .
V gene: TRBV5-1
J gene: TRBJ2-1
CDR3 protein: CASSSNAGGLNYNEQFF
CDR3 DNA: TGCGCCAGCAGCTCGAATGCAGGGGGCCTTAACTACAATGAGCAGTTCTTC

D gene: .
clone size: many
V gene: TRBV5-5
J gene: TRBJ1-5
CDR3 protein: CASSLMGSGGQPQHF
CDR3 DNA: TGTGCCAGCAGCTTGATGGGCTCCGGGGGTCAGCCCCAGCATTTT